The 32 T cell receptor beta chains listed next were all sequenced from one sample in a study of sequential checkpoint blockade in melanoma (dated by TCRdb to about 2019). The sample's treatment or condition label, decoded: randomized to nivolumab then ipilimumab (arm A) or the reverse (arm B). Receptor libraries were prepared by the immunoSEQ multiplex PCR assay. TCRdb retrieved this table from immuneACCESS and kept in-frame rearrangements only. Not all clones are present; in checked studies, unresolved V genes account for under half, and no reason is known for the remainder. Across this sample there are roughly 16,000 clones, with roughly 71% seen only once. The ten largest clones represent over 10% of the sample. The sequencing used CD8+ T cells sorted from blood (inferred from file names), collected from a patient given nivolumab and ipilimumab in sequence. The receptors here all came from a human donor with melanoma.

The chain recombines TRBV28 with TRBJ2-7; 13 bases map to TRBD2. Per germline, CDR1 MDHEN and CDR2 SYDVKM. Losses at the gene ends were 3 bases for V and 0 bases for J; bases not matched to a gene: 8. CDR3 length equals 18 residues. CDR3 region: CASSFPTSGRSSSYEQYF. Written as DNA, the CDR3 is TGTGCCAGCAGTTTCCCGACTAGCGGGAGGTCGAGCTCCTACGAGCAGTACTTC.

The CDR3 loop is CSATLNEQFF. CDR3 DNA sequence: TGCAGTGCCACTCTCAATGAGCAGTTCTTC. The chain carries TRBV20-1 and TRBJ2-1; D not certain. Trimming pared 6 bases from V and 6 bases from J, leaving 6 bases between. The CDR3 is made up of 10 amino acids. CDR1 and CDR2 from the germline V gene are DFQATT and SNEGSKA (reference sequence).

This clone was counted only a few times. The V gene is TRBV5-6, the J gene TRBJ2-3; D possibly corresponds to TRBD2 (6 bases). V was trimmed by 5 bases and J by 0 bases, leaving 13 bases between them. The CDR3 covers 15 residues. Germline values: CDR1 SGHDT, CDR2 YYEEEE. CDR3 protein: CASSISGVSTDTQYF. CDR3 coding DNA: TGTGCCAGCAGTATTAGCGGAGTCAGCACAGATACGCAGTATTTT.

The V and J genes are TRBV7-9 and TRBJ2-5; 9 positions match TRBD2. This CDR3 spans 15 amino acids. Germline lookup yields CDR1 SEHNR and CDR2 FQNEAQ (reference sequence). Losses at the gene ends were 1 base for V and 5 bases for J; bases not matched to a gene: 5. Here the CDR3 DNA reads TGTGCCAGCAGCTTAGGAGCGGGGGGTGATGAGACCCAGTACTTC. This codes for CASSLGAGGDETQYF.

V usage is TRBV18 and J usage is TRBJ2-1, with 8 bases matching TRBD1. J was trimmed by 4 bases and V by 6 bases; bases with no gene match: 8. The germline V gene has CDR1 KGHSH and CDR2 LQKENI. This CDR3 region has 15 residues. In DNA, the CDR3 is TGTGCCAGCTCCCGGGACAGGTTATCATACAATGAGCAGTTCTTC. Encoded protein: CASSRDRLSYNEQFF.

This chain uses TRBV27 with TRBJ1-1, with a weak D call TRBD1 (6 bases). Per the germline V gene, CDR1 is MNHEY and CDR2 is SMNVEV (reference sequence). V lost 2 bases and J 0 bases, leaving 10 bases between the germline ends. The CDR3 runs to 15 residues. Here the CDR3 reads CASSLIEGVNTEAFF. In DNA, the CDR3 is TGTGCCAGCAGTTTAATAGAGGGGGTGAACACTGAAGCTTTCTTT.

The CDR3 DNA reads as TGTGCCAGCAGTTTCACGACTAGCGGGGGCCCCTACAATGAGCAGTTCTTC. This gives the protein CASSFTTSGGPYNEQFF. The genes are TRBV27 and TRBJ2-1, with 12 bases matching TRBD2. CDR3 length: 17 amino acids. Trimming cost V 3 bases and J 2 bases; bases outside gene matches: 5. Germline V gene data show CDR1 as MNHEY and CDR2 as SMNVEV (reference sequence).

The J gene is TRBJ2-7, the V gene TRBV9; 13 nucleotides agree with TRBD2. The CDR3 extends over 17 amino acids. V shed 5 bases, J shed 0 bases, and the junction held 8 bases outside the gene matches. Germline CDR1 and CDR2: SGDLS and YYNGEE. The CDR3 sequence is CASSRTSGSRSSYEQYF. Written as DNA, the CDR3 is TGTGCCAGCAGTCGGACTAGCGGGAGCCGTAGCTCCTACGAGCAGTACTTC. Together with reference TRBV9 and TRBJ2-7, the CDR3 gives the full variable domain: DSGVTQTPKHLITATGQRVTLRCSPRSGDLSVYWYQQSLDQGLQFLIQYYNGEERAKGNILERFSAQQFPDLHSELNLSSLELGDSALYFCASSRTSGSRSSYEQYFGPGTRLTVT.

This clone was detected only a few times. The CDR3 spells CAWKAGGLTDTQYF. CDR3 nucleotides: TGTGCCTGGAAGGCCGGGGGACTCACAGATACGCAGTATTTT. This chain links TRBV30 with TRBJ2-3; D might be TRBD2 (6 bases). Trimming left V 4 bases short and J 2 bases short, with 13 bases between. The CDR3 is made up of 14 amino acids. Germline V CDR1 and CDR2: GTSNPN, SVGIG (reference sequence).

This clone came up a few times. The chain combines TRBV9 with TRBJ2-1; possibly TRBD2 for D (5 bases). Germline V gives CDR1 SGDLS, CDR2 YYNGEE. Between the trimmed V and J ends, which lost 7 bases and 7 bases, there was a span of 9 bases. The CDR3 contains 11 residues. The CDR3 DNA follows: TGTGCCAGCTCCACGGGGAATGAGCAGTTCTTC. As protein: CASSTGNEQFF.

The rearrangement uses TRBV28 and TRBJ1-1; 7 bases fit TRBD1. Trimming at V came to 4 bases and at J to 8 bases, leaving 13 bases not matched to a gene. Germline V gene data show CDR1 as MDHEN and CDR2 as SYDVKM. This CDR3 is built from 15 residues. The CDR3 loop reads CASSSPRTGLKEAFF. The CDR3 nucleotides are TGTGCCAGCAGTTCCCCAAGGACAGGACTCAAAGAAGCTTTCTTT. The full variable domain, with the rest looked up from reference TRBV28 and TRBJ1-1, is DVKVTQSSRYLVKRTGEKVFLECVQDMDHENMFWYRQDPGLGLRLIYFSYDVKMKEKGDIPEGYSVSREKKERFSLILESASTNQTSMYLCASSSPRTGLKEAFFGQGTRLTVV.

The chain links TRBV19 to TRBJ2-5; 8 bases match TRBD1. With the DNA end fitting TRBJ2-7 better, the J assignment may be wrong. This CDR3 contains 15 residues. Germline lookup yields CDR1 LNHDA and CDR2 SQIVND (reference sequence). The CDR3 sequence: CASSNRDRSSYEQYF. The CDR3 nucleotides read TGTGCCAGTAGTAACCGGGACAGGAGCTCCTACGAGCAGTACTTC.

The chain joins TRBV7-6 to TRBJ2-1, with 8 bases matching TRBD2. Per the germline V gene, CDR1 is SGHVS and CDR2 is FNYEAQ. The CDR3 covers 16 residues. V was pared by 0 bases and J by 4 bases, with 5 bases of the junction left unmatched. CDR3 sequence: CASSLALASGYNEQFF. As DNA, the CDR3 is TGTGCCAGCAGCTTAGCGCTGGCTAGCGGGTACAATGAGCAGTTCTTC.

The gene calls are TRBV7-8 and TRBJ2-7; maybe TRBD2 (7 bases). Per the germline V gene, CDR1 is SGHVS and CDR2 is FQNEAQ. V was clipped by 0 bases and J by 7 bases, with 16 bases between them. The CDR3 has 15 residues. The CDR3 bases are TGTGCCAGCAGCTTAGCGGCGGGGGAGGGGGTGGAGCAGTACTTC. Protein sequence: CASSLAAGEGVEQYF.

V is TRBV11-1 and J is TRBJ1-1; D is uncertain. Germline V gene data show CDR1 as SGHAT and CDR2 as FQDESV (reference sequence). V was cut by 6 bases and J by 1 base, with 9 bases left in between. The CDR3 length is 13 residues. The CDR3 spells CASSYTENTEAFF. The CDR3 DNA sequence: TGTGCCAGCAGTTACACAGAGAACACTGAAGCTTTCTTT.

On this clone: This probably arose from a read error, given a far larger clone one base away. The J gene is TRBJ1-3, the V gene TRBV4-2; no clear D. This CDR3 comprises 16 residues. CDR1 is LGHNA, CDR2 YNFKEQ, per germline. The CDR3 DNA sequence: TGTGCCAGCAGCCAAAAGAGGAGAAGGCCTGGAAACCCCATATATTTT. Translating gives CASSQKRRRPGNPIYF.

The genes are TRBV4-1 and TRBJ2-7; D is ambiguous. The CDR3 contains 14 residues. The V gene's germline CDR1 is MGHRA and CDR2 YSYEKL. V was shortened by 1 base and J by 2 bases, with 9 bases between the two germline ends. The CDR3, as DNA: TGCGCCAGCAGCCAAGCGGTTGGTGCCTACGAGCAGTACTTC. This translates into CASSQAVGAYEQYF.

This clone came up a few times. The V and J genes are TRBV13 and TRBJ2-7; 7 nucleotides line up with TRBD1. Germline trimming cut 4 bases from V and 5 bases from J; bases unmatched to any gene: 8. The germline CDR1 and CDR2 sequences are PRHDT and FYEKMQ (reference sequence). The CDR3 has 14 residues. CDR3 sequence: CASSSPGQFNEQYF. The CDR3 nucleotides are TGTGCCAGCAGCTCCCCGGGACAGTTCAACGAGCAGTACTTC.

In its sample, this clone was seen a few times. The chain joins TRBV6-6 to TRBJ1-4; 10 bases map to TRBD1. V dropped 0 bases and J dropped 8; count of bases not matched to a gene: 3. The CDR3 is 15 amino acids. The germline V gene has CDR1 MNHNY and CDR2 SVGAGI (reference sequence). The CDR3 is CASSYSDRGYEKLFF. In DNA form, the CDR3 reads TGTGCCAGCAGTTACTCGGACAGGGGGTACGAAAAACTGTTTTTT.

This clone came up a few times. The chain is built from TRBV9 and TRBJ2-2; 12 nucleotides agree with TRBD2. Trimming removed 3 bases from V and 3 bases from J; junction bases left unmatched: 12. The CDR3 runs 19 residues. From germline, CDR1 is SGDLS and CDR2 YYNGEE. The CDR3 loop is CASSGVPGLAGIDTGELFF. In DNA form, the CDR3 reads TGTGCCAGCAGCGGAGTCCCGGGACTAGCGGGTATCGACACCGGGGAGCTGTTTTTT.

The genes are TRBV6-5 and TRBJ1-2, with unresolved D. The CDR3 has 15 amino acids. Trimming removed 5 bases at V and 3 bases at J, with 16 bases between. Looked up from germline, CDR1 is MNHEY and CDR2 is SVGAGI. Written as DNA, the CDR3 is TGTGCCAGCAGTCAAGACTCCCTTCTCCACTATGGCTACACCTTC. Translated: CASSQDSLLHYGYTF.

The J gene is TRBJ2-7, the V gene TRBV7-9, with 7 bases matching TRBD2. The V gene's germline CDR1 is SEHNR and CDR2 FQNEAQ (reference sequence). The CDR3 runs 15 residues. The ends lost 11 bases at V and 0 bases at J; junction bases unmatched: 13. This CDR3 is CAVGRFGTDSYEQYF. CDR3 nucleotides: TGTGCCGTCGGGAGGTTTGGTACGGACTCCTACGAGCAGTACTTC. The complete variable domain, with remaining parts taken from reference TRBV7-9 and TRBJ2-7, reads DTGVSQNPRHKITKRGQNVTFRCDPISEHNRLYWYRQTLGQGPEFLTYFQNEAQLEKSRLLSDRFSAERPKGSFSTLEIQRTEQGDSAMYLCAVGRFGTDSYEQYFGPGTRLTVT.

This chain links TRBV6-1 with TRBJ1-1; D remains ambiguous. CDR1 is MNHNS, CDR2 SASEGT, per germline. V was clipped by 3 bases and J by 8 bases, with 10 bases between them. The CDR3 runs to 12 residues. CDR3 nucleotide sequence: TGTGCCAGCAGTGACTCACAGCTGGAAGCTTTCTTT. Translation: CASSDSQLEAFF.

The V gene is TRBV5-1, the J gene TRBJ1-3, with D hard to call. Germline CDR1 is SGHRS and CDR2 is YFSETQ. This CDR3 is 13 amino acids long. Trimming left V 4 bases short and J 2 bases short, with 7 bases between. In DNA form, the CDR3 reads TGCGCCAGCAGCCCAACTCCTGGAAACACCATATATTTT. This encodes CASSPTPGNTIYF.

This clone was found once. The chain carries TRBV29-1 and TRBJ2-7; TRBD1 agrees at 7 bases. This CDR3 region has 12 residues. Germline V gene data show CDR1 as SQVTM and CDR2 as ANQGSEA. After removal of 6 bases from V and 2 bases from J, the junction contained 4 bases not matched to a gene. The CDR3 loop is CSVLQGPYEQYF. CDR3 DNA sequence: TGCAGCGTACTACAGGGGCCCTACGAGCAGTACTTC.

This clone appeared once. The chain is built from TRBV4-3 and TRBJ1-1; D is undetermined. Trimming left V 3 bases short and J 3 bases short, with 5 bases between. CDR3 size: 12 residues. Germline CDR1 reads LGHNA; CDR2 reads YSLEER. CDR3 amino acids: CASSHGDTEAFF. CDR3 in DNA: TGCGCCAGCAGCCACGGTGACACTGAAGCTTTCTTT.

This sequence joins TRBV19 and TRBJ2-5; D perhaps matches TRBD2 (7 bases). The CDR3 extends over 15 amino acids. CDR1 is LNHDA and CDR2 is SQIVND in the germline V gene (reference sequence). V was trimmed by 5 bases and J by 4 bases, leaving 17 bases between them. CDR3 bases: TGTGCCAGTAGTCCTCGGGGGGCCGAGGGAGAGACCCAGTACTTC. Amino acid sequence: CASSPRGAEGETQYF.

The chain has TRBV4-1 and TRBJ1-2; maybe TRBD1 (6 bases). Trimming left V 4 bases short and J 5 bases short, with 14 bases between. CDR3 size: 14 residues. In germline, CDR1 is MGHRA, CDR2 YSYEKL. The CDR3 protein is CASSPRGREYGYTF. The CDR3 region has the DNA TGCGCCAGCAGCCCCAGGGGCAGGGAATATGGCTACACCTTC.

This chain connects TRBV6-5 to TRBJ2-7, with D tentatively TRBD1 (5 bases). Looked up from germline, CDR1 is MNHEY and CDR2 is SVGAGI. This CDR3 spans 16 amino acids. The V end was cut by 0 bases, the J end by 0 bases, with 12 bases between. DNA for the CDR3: TGTGCCAGCAGTTACTCAGCAGGGTCGAGCTCCTACGAGCAGTACTTC. The encoded protein is CASSYSAGSSSYEQYF.

The chain combines TRBV7-1 with TRBJ1-2; the match to TRBD1 covers 9 bases. TRBV7-1 is identified as an open reading frame with a role that is uncertain. Losses at the gene ends were 3 bases for V and 5 bases for J; bases not matched to a gene: 7. The CDR3 contains 15 residues. DNA for the CDR3: TGTGCCAGCAGCTCCCGGGACAGGGTAGGGTATGGCTACACCTTC. It yields the protein CASSSRDRVGYGYTF.

V and J are TRBV4-3 and TRBJ2-7; no definite D call. The ends were cut back, 4 bases at V and 3 bases at J, with 10 bases in the middle. This CDR3 is 13 amino acids long. CDR1 and CDR2 (germline): LGHNA, YSLEER. The CDR3 loop is CASSPLDGYEQYF. CDR3 nucleotides: TGCGCCAGCAGCCCCCTAGACGGCTACGAGCAGTACTTC.

Only a few counts were recorded for this clone. V usage is TRBV2 and J usage is TRBJ1-2, with TRBD1 identical over 7 bases. In germline, CDR1 is SNHLY, CDR2 FYNNEI. There are 14 residues in the CDR3. V lost 6 bases, J lost 4 bases, and 8 bases stayed unmatched. The CDR3 sequence is CASSLEGGAYGYTF. In DNA, the CDR3 is TGTGCCAGCAGCTTAGAAGGGGGCGCCTATGGCTACACCTTC.